A single sample is the source of the 29 T cell receptor beta chains below, sequenced in a study of blood T cell repertoires in COVID-19. Method: immunoSEQ multiplex PCR; TCRdb's copy keeps in-frame clones and lacks some. Here the sample spans more than 250,000 clones, around 86% being singletons. Sequenced: peripheral blood. These receptors were obtained from a man in his fifties or sixties with active or convalescent COVID-19.

V usage is TRBV14 and J usage is TRBJ2-3; D might be TRBD1 (6 bases). Germline V gene sequence: CDR1 SGHDN, CDR2 FVKESK. V lost 2 bases and J 1 base, leaving 13 bases between the germline ends. This CDR3 is 16 amino acids long. CDR3 sequence: CASSQLQGSGTDTQYF. Written as DNA, the CDR3 is TGTGCCAGCAGCCAACTCCAGGGGAGTGGCACAGATACGCAGTATTTT.

V usage is TRBV3-1 (or the pseudogene TRBV3-2) and J usage is TRBJ2-7; D might be TRBD1 (6 bases). Germline V gene data show CDR1 as LGHDT and CDR2 as YNNKEL (reference sequence). With 3 bases removed from V and 0 bases from J, the gap between germline ends came to 18 bases. This CDR3 has 17 residues. CDR3 sequence reads: CASSQGARVPSSYEQYF. In DNA, the CDR3 is TGTGCCAGCAGCCAGGGGGCCCGGGTTCCGAGCTCCTACGAGCAGTACTTC.

The chain uses TRBV12-3 or TRBV12-4 and TRBJ1-2; 11 nucleotides agree with TRBD1. The CDR3 spans 12 residues. The V gene end was trimmed by 5 bases and the J gene end by 7 bases; junction bases not matched to a gene: 0. CDR3: CASSGTGGGYTF. CDR3 nucleotide sequence: TGTGCCAGCAGTGGGACAGGGGGTGGCTACACCTTC.

The chain combines TRBV2 with TRBJ1-6; perhaps TRBD1 as D (6 bases). Germline loops: CDR1 SNHLY, CDR2 FYNNEI. V lost 6 bases and J 5 bases, leaving 14 bases between the germline ends. CDR3 length equals 15 residues. CDR3 region: CASSLLGGNNSPLHF. In DNA, the CDR3 is TGTGCCAGCAGCCTTTTAGGGGGTAATAATTCACCCCTCCACTTT. The entire variable domain, with the rest obtained from reference TRBV2 and TRBJ1-6, is as follows: EPEVTQTPSHQVTQMGQEVILRCVPISNHLYFYWYRQILGQKVEFLVSFYNNEISEKSEIFDDQFSVERPDGSNFTLKIRSTKLEDSAMYFCASSLLGGNNSPLHFGNGTRLTVT.

V gene TRBV11-2 combines with J gene TRBJ2-7, with D tentatively TRBD2 (6 bases). Germline loops: CDR1 SGHAT, CDR2 FQNNGV. The CDR3 runs to 12 residues. V was clipped by 10 bases and J by 1 base, with 11 bases between them. CDR3 nucleotides: TGTGCCACCCTTGCGGGATCCTACGAGCAGTACTTC. Translation: CATLAGSYEQYF.

The rearrangement links TRBV9 to TRBJ2-7, with TRBD2 identical over 11 bases. Germline CDR1 reads SGDLS; CDR2 reads YYNGEE. J gave up 3 bases and V 4 bases, and 6 bases lay outside the gene matches. CDR3 length equals 15 residues. As DNA, the CDR3 is TGTGCCAGCAGCCCCCGACTAGCGGGGATCTACGAGCAGTACTTC. Translating it yields CASSPRLAGIYEQYF.

The chain links TRBV6-4 to TRBJ2-1; D is unresolved. This CDR3 spans 11 amino acids. CDR1 is MRHNA, CDR2 SNTAGT, per germline. Trimming cost V 6 bases and J 5 bases, with 5 bases left between them. The CDR3 DNA reads as TGTGCCAGCAGATCAAACAATGAGCAGTTCTTC. Its translation is CASRSNNEQFF.

A few counts support this clone. The chain uses TRBV25-1 and TRBJ2-7; 7 bases agree with TRBD2. V lost 5 bases, J lost 6 bases, and 4 bases stayed unmatched. Germline loops: CDR1 MGHDK, CDR2 SYGVNS. CDR3 size: 12 residues. This CDR3 reads CASSLGGVEQYF. DNA for the CDR3: TGTGCCAGCAGTCTGGGAGGGGTCGAGCAGTACTTC.

In the case of this clone: The sample holds other DNA sequences that translate to the same CDR3. The V gene is TRBV3-1 (or the pseudogene TRBV3-2), the J gene TRBJ2-2; D remains ambiguous. The germline V and J ends were trimmed by 1 base and 4 bases, with 4 bases remaining between them. There are 13 residues in the CDR3. Germline CDR1 reads LGHDT; CDR2 reads YNNKEL (reference sequence). The CDR3 is CASSQVSTGELFF. CDR3 in DNA: TGTGCCAGCAGCCAAGTCTCCACCGGGGAGCTGTTTTTT.

This chain links TRBV7-6 with TRBJ2-7, with TRBD1 identical over 8 bases. The length of the CDR3 is 16 residues. The germline V gene encodes CDR1 SGHVS and CDR2 FNYEAQ. J was trimmed by 0 bases and V by 5 bases; bases with no gene match: 9. CDR3 nucleotide sequence: TGTGCCAGCAGCAAAGGGACAGGTTGGAGCTCCTACGAGCAGTACTTC. This sequence encodes CASSKGTGWSSYEQYF.

V usage is TRBV5-1 and J usage is TRBJ2-5, with 7 bases fitting TRBD2. CDR1 is SGHRS, CDR2 YFSETQ, per germline. The CDR3 totals 15 residues. V lost 0 bases to trimming and J lost 5 bases; unmatched junction nucleotides: 7. The CDR3 DNA reads as TGCGCCAGCAGCTTGGTCGGACTAGAAGCGGAGACCCAGTACTTC. Its translation is CASSLVGLEAETQYF. Looking up the rest from reference TRBV5-1 and TRBJ2-5 gives the full variable domain: KAGVTQTPRYLIKTRGQQVTLSCSPISGHRSVSWYQQTPGQGLQFLFEYFSETQRNKGNFPGRFSGRQFSNSRSEMNVSTLELGDSALYLCASSLVGLEAETQYFGPGTRLLVL.

On this clone: The junction and the germline gene differ at one end; a read error may be behind it. The chain couples TRBV3-1 (or the pseudogene TRBV3-2) to TRBJ2-3; D remains ambiguous. The CDR3 contains 11 residues. Germline lookup yields CDR1 LGHDT and CDR2 YNNKEL (reference sequence). CDR3 in DNA: TGTGCCAGCAGCCAAGAGGGCAGGCCTTTTTTT. Translating it yields CASSQEGRPFF.

V and J are TRBV7-2 and TRBJ2-7; maybe TRBD1 (7 bases). Germline-derived CDR1 and CDR2 are SGHTA and FQGNSA. The V gene lost 5 bases and the J gene lost 4 bases, with 18 bases spanning the gap. The CDR3 runs to 15 residues. CDR3 DNA: TGTGCCAGCAGCGGCGGGCCAGGGGGGTTGTACGAGCAGTACTTC. Protein product: CASSGGPGGLYEQYF.

This clone was recorded once. This chain links TRBV5-1 with TRBJ1-2; D may be TRBD1 (6 bases). The V end lost 0 bases, the J end lost 6 bases, and 12 bases lay between the germline ends. The CDR3 extends over 14 amino acids. Looked up from germline, CDR1 is SGHRS and CDR2 is YFSETQ. The CDR3 DNA is TGCGCCAGCAGCTTGGAGACAGGATCGGATGGCTACACCTTC. Encoded protein: CASSLETGSDGYTF.

This chain uses TRBV7-2 with TRBJ2-3; weak D call: TRBD2 (7 bases). The CDR3 length is 16 residues. From germline, CDR1 is SGHTA and CDR2 FQGNSA. The ends were cut back, 7 bases at V and 6 bases at J, with 23 bases in the middle. The DNA of the CDR3 is TGTGCCAGCACCCTCGCACCCGGGGGGCGCAGGGATACGCAGTATTTT. As protein: CASTLAPGGRRDTQYF. The variable domain in full, with the rest retrieved from reference TRBV7-2 and TRBJ2-3, is GAGVSQSPSNKVTEKGKDVELRCDPISGHTALYWYRQSLGQGLEFLIYFQGNSAPDKSGLPSDRFSAERTGGSVSTLTIQRTQQEDSAVYLCASTLAPGGRRDTQYFGPGTRLTVL.

The rearrangement links TRBV20-1 to TRBJ1-3; 8 bases match TRBD1. The CDR3 covers 11 residues. Germline V CDR1 and CDR2: DFQATT, SNEGSKA (reference sequence). Trimming at V came to 6 bases and at J to 11 bases, leaving 6 bases not matched to a gene. The CDR3 coding sequence is TGCAGTGCAAGCGACAGGGGCGCCATATATTTT. Translated: CSASDRGAIYF.

This sequence joins TRBV5-4 and TRBJ2-7; D possibly corresponds to TRBD1 (5 bases). Between the trimmed V and J ends, which lost 0 bases and 3 bases, there was a span of 7 bases. The germline V gene has CDR1 SGHNT and CDR2 YYREEE (reference sequence). The CDR3 spans 13 residues. CDR3: CASSLGQNYEQYF. Here the CDR3 DNA reads TGTGCCAGCAGCTTGGGACAGAACTACGAGCAGTACTTC.

The chain couples TRBV9 to TRBJ1-6; D call uncertain. V was shortened by 0 bases and J by 15 bases, with 10 bases between the two germline ends. This CDR3 is 12 amino acids long. Germline V lookup: CDR1 SGDLS, CDR2 YYNGEE. The CDR3 DNA follows: TGTGCCAGCAGCGTAGCTACGTCGGGCCTCCACTTT. It codes for CASSVATSGLHF.

The genes are TRBV7-9 and TRBJ2-5; tentatively, D is TRBD1 (5 bases). Germline CDR1 is SEHNR and CDR2 is FQNEAQ (reference sequence). The CDR3 contains 12 residues. V lost 0 bases to trimming and J lost 7 bases, with 6 bases between them. CDR3 in DNA: TGTGCCAGCAGCTTAGCCCAGGGGACCCAGTACTTC. As protein: CASSLAQGTQYF.

CDR3 residues: CASSTGQGEGYGYTF. The CDR3 DNA sequence: TGTGCCAGCAGCACAGGACAGGGGGAAGGCTATGGCTACACCTTC. The rearrangement joins TRBV9 to TRBJ1-2, with TRBD1 matching over 10 bases. J lost 4 bases, V lost 4 bases, and 7 bases had no gene match. There are 15 residues in the CDR3. Per germline, CDR1 SGDLS and CDR2 YYNGEE.

The chain links TRBV30 to TRBJ2-7; possible D gene TRBD2, 6 bases. The CDR3 loop spans 14 amino acids. Trimming left V 0 bases short and J 2 bases short, with 11 bases between. The V gene's germline CDR1 is GTSNPN and CDR2 SVGIG (reference sequence). The CDR3 coding sequence is TGTGCCTGGAGTGTAAAGGCGGGAACCTACGAGCAGTACTTC. It is translated as CAWSVKAGTYEQYF.

The V and J genes are TRBV3-1 (or the pseudogene TRBV3-2) and TRBJ1-4; 10 nucleotides align to TRBD1. V dropped 5 bases and J dropped 7; count of bases not matched to a gene: 7. CDR3 length: 15 amino acids. Germline CDR1 and CDR2: LGHDT and YNNKEL (reference sequence). This CDR3 reads CASSVPGQGSEKLFF. CDR3 in DNA: TGTGCCAGCAGCGTACCGGGACAGGGGAGTGAAAAACTGTTTTTT.

The chain is built from TRBV7-7 and TRBJ2-3, with D perhaps TRBD2 (6 bases). V was cut by 5 bases and J by 1 base, with 13 bases left in between. The CDR3 spans 15 residues. Germline CDR1 and CDR2: SSHAT and FNYEAQ (reference sequence). This CDR3 is CASSLLASGTDTQYF. The DNA for the CDR3 is TGTGCCAGCAGCCTCCTTGCTAGCGGCACAGATACGCAGTATTTT.

V is TRBV6-5 and J is TRBJ2-7; a weak D match, TRBD1 (6 bases). CDR1 and CDR2 from the germline V gene are MNHEY and SVGAGI. This CDR3 comprises 14 residues. Trimming stripped 8 bases from V and 2 bases from J, with 16 bases between. The CDR3 loop reads CASLLKQGAYEQYF. The DNA of the CDR3 is TGTGCCAGCTTACTCAAACAGGGAGCCTACGAGCAGTACTTC.

This chain links TRBV9 with TRBJ1-6; 11 bases line up with TRBD1. The germline gives CDR1 SGDLS, CDR2 YYNGEE. The CDR3 loop spans 16 amino acids. Trimming at V came to 4 bases and at J to 8 bases, leaving 8 bases not matched to a gene. CDR3 in amino acids: CASSTQTGQGDSPLHF. CDR3 nucleotide sequence: TGTGCCAGCAGCACCCAGACGGGACAGGGGGATTCACCCCTCCACTTT.

The chain combines TRBV28 with TRBJ1-3, with 7 bases fitting TRBD1. CDR1 is MDHEN, CDR2 SYDVKM, per germline. Trimming at V came to 7 bases and at J to 2 bases, leaving 8 bases not matched to a gene. The CDR3 is 15 residues long. The CDR3 sequence is CASNDFQGAGNTIYF. In nucleotides, the CDR3 is TGTGCCAGCAACGATTTTCAGGGGGCTGGAAACACCATATATTTT.

A few counts support this clone. The rearrangement links TRBV4-3 to TRBJ1-5; D is undetermined. Trimming shortened V by 3 bases and J by 7 bases, and 10 bases separated the two germline ends. CDR1 and CDR2 from the germline V gene are LGHNA and YSLEER. The CDR3 has 13 amino acids. CDR3 sequence reads: CASSQSEMQPQHF. The DNA for the CDR3 is TGCGCCAGCAGCCAGTCGGAGATGCAGCCCCAGCATTTT.

The genes are TRBV9 and TRBJ1-2, with TRBD1 identical over 7 bases. In germline, CDR1 is SGDLS, CDR2 YYNGEE. Losses at the gene ends were 5 bases for V and 4 bases for J; bases not matched to a gene: 11. This CDR3 has 15 amino acids. The CDR3 sequence: CASSNTGANSYGYTF. CDR3 DNA sequence: TGTGCCAGCAGTAATACAGGGGCGAACAGCTATGGCTACACCTTC.

The chain joins TRBV10-1 to TRBJ1-5; D possibly corresponds to TRBD1 (6 bases). This CDR3 spans 15 amino acids. Germline assignment: CDR1 WNHNN and CDR2 SYGVQD (reference sequence). Between the trimmed V and J ends, which lost 10 bases and 1 base, there was a span of 17 bases. CDR3 region: CATHPRTASNQPQHF. Written as DNA, the CDR3 is TGCGCCACCCACCCCAGGACAGCAAGCAATCAGCCCCAGCATTTT.